The 2 T cell receptor beta chains below come from one sample, sequenced in a study of blood T cells in healthy people across ages. It was with a sample-barcoded 5' primer and a J-beta primer mix that a second PCR of about 7 to 12 cycles was run. TCRdb used MiXCR to reprocess the 5' RACE reads, holding one entry per CDR3 protein. Among 600,000 to 850,000 distinct CDR3 sequences, about 40% were seen once, and the ten largest hold less than 25%. Source material: blood. The receptors derive from a woman in her sixties in good health.

In its sample, this clonotype was seen a few times. The CDR3 is CASSLPISTGARSSYEQYF. The CDR3 DNA follows: TGTGCCAGCAGCCTACCAATCTCGACCGGGGCCCGCAGCTCCTACGAGCAGTACTTC. The V gene is TRBV28, the J gene TRBJ2-7; D may correspond to TRBD1 or TRBD2 (5 bases each). The CDR3 loop spans 19 amino acids. Germline V lookup: CDR1 MDHEN, CDR2 SYDVKM. Trimming took off 6 bases at V and 0 bases at J, with 27 bases between the two ends.

This clonotype was detected many times. This chain connects TRBV25-1 to TRBJ1-6, with D possibly TRBD1 on 6 matching bases. V shed 7 bases and J shed 10 bases, with 17 bases lying between them. Germline CDR1 is MGHDK and CDR2 is SYGVNS. CDR3 length equals 14 residues. The CDR3 loop reads CASTETGRSSPLHF. The CDR3 DNA sequence: TGTGCCAGCACCGAGACAGGAAGGAGCTCACCCCTCCACTTT.